Given below is one T cell receptor (beta chain) in context. This clonotype was picked up many times. Its antigen specificity is not known. No qualities accompany the bases; no much larger clone lies one base away. Systemically healthy Caucasian individuals from Russia, around 39 in total and aged about 6 to 90 years, were included as donors. Each donor gave about 9.7 milliliters of peripheral blood, drawn into EDTA-treated Vacutainer tubes. Ficoll-Paque density-gradient centrifugation was used to isolate PBMCs, with at least 7 million per sample. Total RNA was extracted from PBMCs with Trizol reagent, with at least 6 micrograms obtained per sample. Naive CD45RAhigh/CD27high T cell percentages were measured by flow cytometry on a PBMC aliquot from every donor. The library was obtained by 5' RACE. The listed sequencing device is Illumina HiSeq 2500. A second roughly 6 to 11 cycle PCR used a sample-barcoded 5' primer and a J-beta primer mix. A template-switch 5' adaptor carrying 12 random nucleotides introduced a unique molecular identifier onto each TCR beta cDNA molecule. At least 3 million CDR3-containing paired-end reads were obtained from each sample. The Mint cDNA synthesis kit, primed by a TRBC-specific oligonucleotide, was used to synthesize first-strand cDNA from all RNA. Following uracil-DNA glycosylase treatment, a first 18-cycle PCR with universal primers M1SS and BC2_uni_R was performed on all cDNA. The original methods were these. For normalization, 1 million high-quality reads were randomly selected from each sample, with every read carrying a distinct molecular identifier. Reads with shared molecular identifiers were discarded instead of being binned into consensus sequences. MiTCR, with a Q25 quality threshold and the strictest error-elimination algorithm, was used for CDR3 identification, clonotype clustering and error correction. A nonparametric unseen species model with Euler transformation was used to estimate a lower bound on total TCR beta diversity. The public reads were run again by TCRdb, first through fastp at Q25 and then through MiXCR, and only productive beta chains were kept. Identical CDR3 protein sequences are pooled into one entry, listed with their most common genes and DNA. Clone size and V and J calls follow TCRdb, not the original study. A total of around 870,000 distinct CDR3 sequences appear in this sample, under 35% of them only once. The ten largest clones add up to approximately 15% of the sample.

This sample was taken from a study of blood T cells in healthy people across ages (dated by TCRdb to between 2014 and 2017). About the investigation overall: Template switching captured roughly one uniquely barcoded TCR beta cDNA molecule per two T cells in model experiments. Two additional independent replicas of 1 million unique cDNA reads from the same blood draw were analyzed for two donors (one aged 18 to 30 and one aged 80 or older). The donors were divided into four age groups: young (average about 16 years), middle-aged (about 39), aged (approximately 59) and long-lived (roughly 82). To avoid experimental bias, donors of different ages were distributed randomly across sequencing lanes. The study measured age-related changes in TCR beta repertoire diversity using deep sequencing normalized with unique cDNA molecular identifiers. Study-wide findings and limitations: Since profiling was done on bulk unsorted PBMCs, naive and antigen-experienced compartments could not be conclusively compared. Compared with the aged group, the long-lived group had more naive CD4+ T cells, fewer expanded clones and increased TCR diversity, suggesting age selection. Estimates of total diversity from one million sequenced T cells were regarded as lower bounds and underestimates. There was a strong correlation between observed TCR beta diversity and the percentage of naive T cells measured by flow cytometry. Donor CMV infection status was unknown, potentially confounding age-related changes in expanded clonotypes. As age increased, observed TCR beta diversity per million T cells dropped in a roughly linear way, and a significant reduction was already evident by age roughly 36.

At the junction V is shortened by 5 bases and J by 2 bases; bases outside the gene matches: 3. Reading from cysteine to phenylalanine, the CDR3 counts 14 amino acids. Only the CDR3 DNA is retained, 42 bases long and in frame from the first base. Based on the germline V gene (reference sequence), the CDR1 and CDR2 sequences are DFQATT and SNEGSKA. Recombination joined TRBV20-1 with TRBJ2-7, and 13 junction bases match TRBD2. Sequenced material: blood. The source of this sequence is an elderly woman in good health. The sequenced DNA is TGCAGTGCTCCTACTAGCGGGGGGGCCTACGAGCAGTACTTC. It translates to CSAPTSGGAYEQYF.